The rows below give T cell receptor beta chains drawn from one sample of a study of shared clonotypes between healthy human individuals. The table came from immunoSEQ multiplex PCR; TCRdb's copy has only in-frame clones and leaves some out. The table lists about 2,100,000 clones, approximately 94% of them singletons. The sample was naive CD8+ T cells from PBMCs. The receptors here all came from a man between 18 and 35 years old in good health. Some clones in this sample may be carry-over from other donors' samples. Both conserved end residues are part of each CDR3. Fields, in order: V gene, J gene, D gene, CDR3 protein, CDR3 DNA. A D gene is named only where the DNA matches it firmly.

V: TRBV6-5; J: TRBJ2-7; D: NA; CDR3: CASSSSDYRGTGEQYF; DNA: TGTGCCAGCAGTTCCTCAGACTACCGGGGAACTGGCGAGCAGTACTTC
V: TRBV5-1; J: TRBJ2-7; D: TRBD1; CDR3: CASSSPTGPKNEQYF; DNA: TGCGCCAGCAGCTCACCGACAGGGCCGAAGAACGAGCAGTACTTC
V: TRBV27; J: TRBJ2-5; D: TRBD2; CDR3: CASSYRQGGGETQYF; DNA: TGTGCCAGCAGTTATCGGCAGGGCGGGGGAGAGACCCAGTACTTC
V: TRBV28; J: TRBJ1-3; D: NA; CDR3: CASSRGPYEGNTIYF; DNA: TGTGCCAGCAGCCGCGGGCCCTATGAAGGAAACACCATATATTTT
V: TRBV27; J: TRBJ1-5; D: TRBD1; CDR3: CASSRPTSGTGGHSNQPQHF; DNA: TGTGCCAGCAGTCGGCCGACATCCGGGACAGGCGGGCATAGCAATCAGCCCCAGCATTTT
V: TRBV28; J: TRBJ2-7; D: NA; CDR3: CASSLKWGPGYEQYF; DNA: TGTGCCAGCAGTTTAAAGTGGGGACCCGGGTACGAGCAGTACTTC
V: TRBV19; J: TRBJ1-1; D: NA; CDR3: CASTPTRGNTEAFF; DNA: TGTGCCAGTACCCCTACGAGGGGGAACACTGAAGCTTTCTTT
V: TRBV28; J: TRBJ2-7; D: NA; CDR3: CASSLWEIEQYF; DNA: TGTGCCAGCAGTTTATGGGAAATAGAGCAGTACTTC
V: TRBV9; J: TRBJ2-2; D: NA; CDR3: CASSPPWAPYTGELFF; DNA: TGTGCCAGCAGCCCCCCGTGGGCACCCTACACCGGGGAGCTGTTTTTT
V: TRBV6-1; J: TRBJ2-7; D: TRBD2; CDR3: CASSALAGVYEQYF; DNA: TGTGCCAGCAGTGCCCTAGCGGGAGTCTACGAGCAGTACTTC
V: TRBV18; J: TRBJ1-1; D: NA; CDR3: CASHWDTARPEAFF; DNA: TGTGCCAGCCATTGGGACACCGCCCGCCCTGAAGCTTTCTTT
V: TRBV6-1; J: TRBJ1-5; D: NA; CDR3: CASSEPGRRANQPQHF; DNA: TGTGCCAGCAGTGAACCTGGGCGTAGGGCAAATCAGCCCCAGCATTTT
V: TRBV9; J: TRBJ2-7; D: TRBD1; CDR3: CASSTSDRGYEQYF; DNA: TGTGCCAGCAGCACATCGGACAGGGGCTACGAGCAGTACTTC
V: TRBV29-1; J: TRBJ2-7; D: TRBD2; CDR3: CSVSQTSGNYEQYF; DNA: TGCAGCGTAAGTCAGACTAGCGGGAACTACGAGCAGTACTTC
V: TRBV5-1; J: TRBJ1-5; D: TRBD1; CDR3: CASSLEPPGTGEDQPQHF; DNA: TGCGCCAGCAGCTTGGAACCTCCCGGGACAGGTGAAGATCAGCCCCAGCATTTT